This TCR beta chain was sequenced in a study of post-analysis software for immune sequencing data. Whole-study results and caveats: TRBV5-6, TRBV5-1 and TRBV20-1 were among roughly five TRBV segments more frequent in patients than controls. Among multiple sclerosis patients, normalized Chao1 diversity was significantly below that of controls.

CDR3 size: 15 residues. Germline V gene sequence: CDR1 SEHNR, CDR2 FQNEAQ (reference sequence). Trimming took 8 bases from V and 5 from J, leaving 21 bases between them. Unique molecular identifiers had been added to the TCR beta cDNA libraries. TCRdb passed the PCR reads through MiXCR, listing each CDR3 protein once. The repertoire has some 690,000 distinct CDR3 sequences, about 60% of them found once; the top ten carry 11%. To note about this clonotype: Its antigen is currently unknown.

The chain is built from TRBV7-9 and TRBJ2-5; D unresolved. Sequencing input: blood. This TCR came from a girl aged 2-15 years with multiple sclerosis. CDR3 in DNA: TGTGCCAGCGTCGCCGGGTCCCAAAGCAGGGAGACCCAGTACTTC. Encoded protein: CASVAGSQSRETQYF. The full variable domain, rest sourced from reference TRBV7-9 and TRBJ2-5, is DTGVSQNPRHKITKRGQNVTFRCDPISEHNRLYWYRQTLGQGPEFLTYFQNEAQLEKSRLLSDRFSAERPKGSFSTLEIQRTEQGDSAMYLCASVAGSQSRETQYFGPGTRLLVL.